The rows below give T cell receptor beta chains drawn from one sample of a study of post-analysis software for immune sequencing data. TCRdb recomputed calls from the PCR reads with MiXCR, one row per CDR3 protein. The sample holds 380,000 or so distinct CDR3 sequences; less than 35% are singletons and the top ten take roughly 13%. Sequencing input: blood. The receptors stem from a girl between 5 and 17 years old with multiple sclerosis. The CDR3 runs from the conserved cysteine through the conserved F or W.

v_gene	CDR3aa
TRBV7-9	CASSWTGQSSYEQYF
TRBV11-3	CASSPGTSGVVRRGEQYF
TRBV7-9	CASSLVGNTDTQYF
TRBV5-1	CASSVRVGEGEQFF
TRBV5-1	CASSLVPSPTNEKLFF
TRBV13	CASSLTPGDEQFF
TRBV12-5	CASGFPQGGQGNSPLHF
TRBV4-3	CASSQDDGEAGELFF
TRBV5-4	CASSDGTGGSYGYTF
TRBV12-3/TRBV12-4	CASSLGQVGYEQYF
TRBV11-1	CASSPVWRGAEEQYF
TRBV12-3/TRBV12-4	CASGRPSSYNEQFF
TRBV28	CASIGRLAGGSQFF
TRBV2	CASRAIRGGPEETQYF
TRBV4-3	CASSQDQTGLNTEAFF
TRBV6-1	CASSGLAGGLSQETQYF
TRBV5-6	CASSFQDEAFF
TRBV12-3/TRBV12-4	CASTPTEVLFF
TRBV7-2	CASSPGLAETYEQYF
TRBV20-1	CSAPSWETQYF
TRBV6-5	CASRESCEQYF
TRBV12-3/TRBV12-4	CASSLGTRTDAQYF
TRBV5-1	CASRKRQGDSYNEQFF
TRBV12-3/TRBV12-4	CASSQRGAGTDTQYF
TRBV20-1	CSIGTGGQPQHF
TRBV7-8	CASSLAGTAGNQPQHF
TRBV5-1	CASRQGVEAFF
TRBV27	CASSGGTAGKSNQPQHF
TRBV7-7	CASSAIGQNTGELFF
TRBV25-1	CASSDTSRETQYF
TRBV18	CASSPNGPIGETQYF
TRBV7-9	CASSLNWRDGEAFF
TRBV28	CASSLQADNQPQHF
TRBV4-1	CASSHPGTAYEQYF
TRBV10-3	CASRGVAGEQYF
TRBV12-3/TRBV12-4	CASSLRTVKTEAFF
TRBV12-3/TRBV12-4	CASSRGQGAPYNSPLHF
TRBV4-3	CASSPRGGFGETQYF
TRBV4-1	CASSQAVYSNQPQHF
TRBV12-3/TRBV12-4	CASSLGKAQHF
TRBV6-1	CASRAGNTNTEAFF
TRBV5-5	CASSLGTVNEQFF
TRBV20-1	CAASDVGSYNEQYF
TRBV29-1	CSVEGTAIEAFF
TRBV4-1	CASSPILAGGIRQYF
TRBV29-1	CSVGGQGLNTGELFF
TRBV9	CASSLGGSGGLQETQYF
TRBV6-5	CASSYSGSSGNTIYF
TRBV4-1	CASSQGTSGGRRTGELFF
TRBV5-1	CASSVISGGFNEQFF
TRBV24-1	CATSARGSGANVLTF
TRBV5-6	CASSLVRTDTQYF
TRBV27	CASSSDRGGRYDYTF